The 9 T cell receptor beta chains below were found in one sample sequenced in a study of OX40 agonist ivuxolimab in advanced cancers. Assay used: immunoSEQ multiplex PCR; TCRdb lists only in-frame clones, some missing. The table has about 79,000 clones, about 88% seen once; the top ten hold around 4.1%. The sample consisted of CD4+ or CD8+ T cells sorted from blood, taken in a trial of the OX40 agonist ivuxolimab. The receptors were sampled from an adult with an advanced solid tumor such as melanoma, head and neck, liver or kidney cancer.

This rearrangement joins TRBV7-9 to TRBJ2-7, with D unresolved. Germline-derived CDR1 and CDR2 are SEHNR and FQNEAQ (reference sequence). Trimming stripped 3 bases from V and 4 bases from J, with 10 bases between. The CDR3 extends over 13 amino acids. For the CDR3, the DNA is TGTGCCAGCAGCTTTTCCGGGCTATACGAGCAGTACTTC. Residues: CASSFSGLYEQYF.

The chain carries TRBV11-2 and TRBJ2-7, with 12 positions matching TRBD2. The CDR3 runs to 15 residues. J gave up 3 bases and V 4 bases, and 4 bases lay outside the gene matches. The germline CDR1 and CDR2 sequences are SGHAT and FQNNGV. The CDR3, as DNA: TGTGCCAGCAGCTCGCCACTAGCGGGAGGCTACGAGCAGTACTTC. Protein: CASSSPLAGGYEQYF.

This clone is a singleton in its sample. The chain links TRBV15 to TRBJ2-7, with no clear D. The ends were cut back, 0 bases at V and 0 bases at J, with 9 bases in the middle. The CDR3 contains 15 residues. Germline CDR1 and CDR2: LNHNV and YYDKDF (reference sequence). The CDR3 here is CATSRDSVSSYEQYF. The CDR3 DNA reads TGTGCCACCAGCAGAGATTCCGTTAGCTCCTACGAGCAGTACTTC.

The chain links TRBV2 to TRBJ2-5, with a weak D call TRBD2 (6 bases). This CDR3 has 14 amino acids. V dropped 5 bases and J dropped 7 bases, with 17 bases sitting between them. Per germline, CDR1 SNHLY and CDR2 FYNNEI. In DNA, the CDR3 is TGTGCCAGCAGTCCCCGGGGGACCGCAGGGACCCAGTACTTC. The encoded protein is CASSPRGTAGTQYF.

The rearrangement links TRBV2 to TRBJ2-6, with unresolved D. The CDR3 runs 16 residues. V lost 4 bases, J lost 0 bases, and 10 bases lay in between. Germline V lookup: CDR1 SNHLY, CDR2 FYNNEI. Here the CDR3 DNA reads TGTGCCAGCAGTGCCCTTGACACCTCTGGGGCCAACGTCCTGACTTTC. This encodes CASSALDTSGANVLTF. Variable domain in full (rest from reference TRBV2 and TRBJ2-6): EPEVTQTPSHQVTQMGQEVILRCVPISNHLYFYWYRQILGQKVEFLVSFYNNEISEKSEIFDDQFSVERPDGSNFTLKIRSTKLEDSAMYFCASSALDTSGANVLTFGAGSRLTVL.

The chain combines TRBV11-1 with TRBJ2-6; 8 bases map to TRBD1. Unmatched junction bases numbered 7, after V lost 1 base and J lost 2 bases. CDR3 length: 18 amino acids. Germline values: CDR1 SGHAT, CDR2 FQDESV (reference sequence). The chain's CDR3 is CASSLEPGGGTGANVLTF. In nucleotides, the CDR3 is TGTGCCAGCAGCTTAGAGCCAGGGGGCGGTACTGGGGCCAACGTCCTGACTTTC.

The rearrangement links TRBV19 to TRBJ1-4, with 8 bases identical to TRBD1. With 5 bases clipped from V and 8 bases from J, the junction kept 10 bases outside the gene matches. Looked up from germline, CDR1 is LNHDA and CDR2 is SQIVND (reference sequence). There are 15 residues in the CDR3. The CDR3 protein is CASSRAGTGPEKLFF. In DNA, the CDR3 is TGTGCCAGTAGTCGGGCCGGGACAGGCCCCGAAAAACTGTTTTTT.

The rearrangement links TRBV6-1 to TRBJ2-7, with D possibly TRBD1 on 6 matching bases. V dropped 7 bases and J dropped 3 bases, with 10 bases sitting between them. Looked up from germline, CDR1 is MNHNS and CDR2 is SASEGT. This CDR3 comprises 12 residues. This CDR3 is CASIRGIYEQYF. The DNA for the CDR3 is TGTGCCAGCATAAGGGGGATCTACGAGCAGTACTTC.

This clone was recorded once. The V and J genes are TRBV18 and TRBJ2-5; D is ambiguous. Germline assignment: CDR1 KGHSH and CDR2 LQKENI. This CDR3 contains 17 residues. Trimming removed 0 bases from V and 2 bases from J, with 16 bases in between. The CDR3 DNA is TGTGCCAGCTCACCACCCTCGGGTAACGAGCCACAAGAGACCCAGTACTTC. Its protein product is CASSPPSGNEPQETQYF.